One TCR beta chain is described in this entry. The data were obtained in a study of T cell repertoires in aging, cancer and after chemotherapy. The CDR3 consists of 14 residues. Deletions cut 4 bases from V and 5 bases from J, with 17 bases between. Germline V lookup: CDR1 GTSNPN, CDR2 SVGIG (reference sequence). TRB rearrangements spanning V, D and J were amplified using mixed TRB-A/B primers. TCRdb reanalysed the multiplex PCR reads using MiXCR and keeps one entry per CDR3 protein. The sample carries just under 4,500 distinct CDR3 sequences, less than 65% recorded once. Amplification of TCR beta used genomic DNA extracted from peripheral blood.

This TCR was recovered from a human donor with a solid tumor. The sample was blood. This chain links TRBV30 with TRBJ1-2; D gene ambiguous. CDR3 sequence: CAWTQTAAGYGYTF. Written as DNA, the CDR3 is TGTGCCTGGACTCAAACCGCCGCTGGGTATGGCTACACCTTC.